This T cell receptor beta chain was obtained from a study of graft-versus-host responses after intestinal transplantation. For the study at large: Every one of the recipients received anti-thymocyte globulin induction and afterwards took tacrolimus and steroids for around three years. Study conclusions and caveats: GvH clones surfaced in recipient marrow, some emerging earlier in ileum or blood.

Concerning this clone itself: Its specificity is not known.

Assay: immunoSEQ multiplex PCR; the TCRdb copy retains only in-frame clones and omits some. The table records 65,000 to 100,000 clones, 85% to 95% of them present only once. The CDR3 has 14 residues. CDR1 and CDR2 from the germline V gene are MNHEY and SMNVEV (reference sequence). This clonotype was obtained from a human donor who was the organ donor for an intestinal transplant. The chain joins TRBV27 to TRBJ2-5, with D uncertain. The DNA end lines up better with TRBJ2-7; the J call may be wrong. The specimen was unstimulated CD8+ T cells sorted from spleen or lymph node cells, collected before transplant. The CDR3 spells CASSFVGRNYEQYF. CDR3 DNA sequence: TGTGCCAGCAGTTTTGTAGGCCGGAACTACGAGCAGTACTTC.